This TCR beta chain was sequenced in a study of identical twins. Regarding the study as a whole: The more abundant beta clonotypes in cord blood had fewer insertions, and memory repertoires did not show this. Analyses of zero insertions could be partly confounded by invariant MAIT and iNKT cells. Out-of-frame alpha sequences common to twins exhibited a surplus of low generation probability.

TCRdb ran MiXCR on the 5' RACE reads and lists one entry per CDR3 protein. Of approximately 500,000 distinct CDR3 sequences listed, roughly 15% were seen once; the top ten hold roughly 0.44%. The CDR3 is made up of 12 amino acids. Germline CDR1 is LGHNT and CDR2 is FRNRAP. V lost 9 bases to trimming and J lost 4 bases, with 10 bases between them. As regards this clonotype: Its target is not known.

In addition, the sample was reused for a study of yellow fever vaccine responses in identical twins. Turning to that study: Twins' vaccine T cell response reportedly gave the appearance of partial convergence and partial personalization.

The chain is built from TRBV12-5 and TRBJ2-1, with a possible D match to TRBD2 (5 bases). Material: CD4+ T cells sorted from blood. This TCR came from a young woman in good health. Here the CDR3 DNA reads TGTGCTAGCTATAGAGGGTACAATGAGCAGTTCTTC. It codes for CASYRGYNEQFF.